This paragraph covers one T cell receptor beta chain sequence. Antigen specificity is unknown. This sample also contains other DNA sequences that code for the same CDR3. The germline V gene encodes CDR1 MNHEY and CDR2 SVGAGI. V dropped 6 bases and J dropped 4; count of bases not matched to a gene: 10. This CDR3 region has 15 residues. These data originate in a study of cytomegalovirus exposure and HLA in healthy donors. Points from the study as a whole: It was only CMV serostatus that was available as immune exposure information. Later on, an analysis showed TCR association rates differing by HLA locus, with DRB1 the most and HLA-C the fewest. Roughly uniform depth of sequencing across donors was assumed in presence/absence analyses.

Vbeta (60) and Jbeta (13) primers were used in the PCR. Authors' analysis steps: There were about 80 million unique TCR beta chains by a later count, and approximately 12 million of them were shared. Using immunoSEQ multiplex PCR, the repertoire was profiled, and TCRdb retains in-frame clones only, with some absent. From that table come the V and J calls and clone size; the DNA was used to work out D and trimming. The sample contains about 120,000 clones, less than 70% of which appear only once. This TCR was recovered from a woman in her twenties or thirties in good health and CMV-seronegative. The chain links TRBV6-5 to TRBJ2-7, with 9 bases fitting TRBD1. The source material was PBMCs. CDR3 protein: CASSTGGTGFYEQYF. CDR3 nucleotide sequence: TGTGCCAGCAGCACCGGGGGGACAGGGTTTTACGAGCAGTACTTC.